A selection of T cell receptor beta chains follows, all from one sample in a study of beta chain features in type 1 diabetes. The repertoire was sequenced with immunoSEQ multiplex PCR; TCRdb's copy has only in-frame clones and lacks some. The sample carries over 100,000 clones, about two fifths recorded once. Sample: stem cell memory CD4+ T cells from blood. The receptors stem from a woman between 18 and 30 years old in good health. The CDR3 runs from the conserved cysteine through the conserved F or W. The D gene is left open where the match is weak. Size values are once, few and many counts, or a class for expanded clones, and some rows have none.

CDR3: CASSQEQGFQPQHF; DNA: TGTGCCAGCTCACAGGAACAGGGTTTCCAGCCCCAGCATTTT; J: TRBJ1-5; D: .; V: TRBV18; size: .
CDR3: CASSLTGDPYNEQFF; DNA: TGCGCCAGCAGCTTAACAGGGGACCCCTACAATGAGCAGTTCTTC; J: TRBJ2-1; D: TRBD1; V: TRBV5-1; size: .
CDR3: CSVEGGHTEAFF; DNA: TGCAGCGTTGAAGGGGGGCACACTGAAGCTTTCTTT; J: TRBJ1-1; D: .; V: TRBV29-1; size: few
CDR3: CASSSLLARIQETQYF; DNA: TGTGCCAGCAGCTCCCTACTAGCAAGGATCCAAGAGACCCAGTACTTC; J: TRBJ2-5; D: .; V: TRBV7-9; size: .
CDR3: CASSSPLIVLAKNIQYF; DNA: TGTGCCAGCAGTTCCCCATTAATAGTGCTAGCCAAAAACATTCAGTACTTC; J: TRBJ2-4; D: .; V: TRBV28; size: .
CDR3: CAIRTGITHGYTF; DNA: TGTGCCATCCGGACAGGGATTACCCATGGCTACACCTTC; J: TRBJ1-2; D: TRBD1; V: TRBV28; size: few
CDR3: CASSTGLVETQYF; DNA: TGTGCCAGCAGCACTGGACTTGTAGAGACCCAGTACTTC; J: TRBJ2-5; D: .; V: TRBV16; size: .
CDR3: CASSSHYSGMEQYF; DNA: TGTGCCAGCAGTTCCCACTATAGCGGCATGGAGCAGTACTTC; J: TRBJ2-7; D: .; V: TRBV27; size: once
CDR3: CASSERLAGRVEQFF; DNA: TGCGCCAGCAGTGAGCGACTAGCGGGAAGGGTTGAGCAGTTCTTC; J: TRBJ2-1; D: TRBD2; V: TRBV10-2; size: few
CDR3: CASGWEAGNQPQHF; DNA: TGTGCCAGCGGTTGGGAGGCAGGAAATCAGCCCCAGCATTTT; J: TRBJ1-5; D: .; V: TRBV2; size: few
CDR3: CASSSGLAGHEQFF; DNA: TGCGCCAGCAGCTCGGGACTAGCGGGGCATGAGCAGTTCTTC; J: TRBJ2-1; D: TRBD2; V: TRBV5-1; size: .
CDR3: CASSSGQGTKNIQYF; DNA: TGTGCCAGCAGCTCGGGACAGGGTACCAAAAACATTCAGTACTTC; J: TRBJ2-4; D: TRBD1; V: TRBV7-9; size: .
CDR3: CASSLTGQGAYGYTF; DNA: TGTGCCAGCAGCTTAACGGGACAGGGAGCCTATGGCTACACCTTC; J: TRBJ1-2; D: TRBD1; V: TRBV7-2; size: .
CDR3: CASSERTGAYGYTF; DNA: TGTGCCAGCAGTGAAAGGACAGGGGCCTATGGCTACACCTTC; J: TRBJ1-2; D: TRBD1; V: TRBV2; size: few
CDR3: CATSNRGTEAFF; DNA: TGTGCCACCAGCAACAGGGGCACTGAAGCTTTCTTT; J: TRBJ1-1; D: TRBD1; V: TRBV15; size: few
CDR3: CASSYTGQGVFEQYF; DNA: TGCGCCAGCAGCTACACAGGGCAGGGGGTATTCGAGCAGTACTTC; J: TRBJ2-7; D: TRBD1; V: TRBV5-1; size: .
CDR3: CASSFPLTTQPQHF; DNA: TGTGCCAGCAGTTTCCCGCTAACCACTCAGCCCCAGCATTTT; J: TRBJ1-5; D: .; V: TRBV28; size: .
CDR3: CASSYSGPHQPQHF; DNA: TGTGCCAGCAGTTACTCGGGGCCACATCAGCCCCAGCATTTT; J: TRBJ1-5; D: .; V: TRBV6-6; size: few
CDR3: CASTTGVPYNEQFF; DNA: TGTGCCAGCACAACAGGGGTCCCCTACAATGAGCAGTTCTTC; J: TRBJ2-1; D: TRBD1; V: TRBV25-1; size: few
CDR3: CASSQERGTSGTRSIQYF; DNA: TGTGCCAGCAGCCAAGAGAGAGGGACTAGCGGGACCCGGAGCATTCAGTACTTC; J: TRBJ2-4; D: TRBD2; V: TRBV4-2; size: few
CDR3: CASSRGGQNALNTEAFF; DNA: TGTGCCAGCAGCCGGGGGGGCCAGAACGCCTTGAACACTGAAGCTTTCTTT; J: TRBJ1-1; D: .; V: TRBV9; size: .
CDR3: CAISESAVQNIQYF; DNA: TGTGCCATCAGTGAGTCGGCAGTCCAAAACATTCAGTACTTC; J: TRBJ2-4; D: .; V: TRBV10-3; size: .